The clone carrying this TCR beta chain was seen many times. The antigen is undetermined. The protein recorded in TCRdb does not match the translated DNA at residue 12; the protein presented here comes from translating the DNA. Mouse germline and gene names are used. Coverage ceases 3 residues before the CDR3 finishes, and the germline J gene fills in the end. These data come from a study of CD8+ T cells in alopecia areata. Study summary: It was approximately 7-11-week-old female C3H/HeJ mice that received skin from approximately 6-12-month-old C3H/HeJ graft donors with spontaneous alopecia.

Scientists pooled cutaneous lymph node cells and sorted them on CD4, CD8alpha, NKG2D, NKG2ACE and other markers. From germline, CDR1 is NSQYPW and CDR2 LRSPGD (reference sequence). This CDR3 region has 15 residues. After removal of 1 base from V and 4 bases from J, the junction contained 1 base not matched to a gene. RNA was isolated and reverse transcribed to cDNA, the sequencing template. Some clones are missing from TCRdb's copy, which holds only in-frame ones; the method was immunoSEQ multiplex PCR. Observed in the sample are around 20,000 clones, none of them singletons. The study, taken as a whole, reports: Scalp sequencing captures resident alphabeta T cells of normal skin too. Against the mouse data, patients shared TCRs less clearly, possibly for HLA reasons. Elevated clonality characterized lesional scalp relative to normal scalp, particularly in alopecia totalis/universalis.

The sequence was obtained from a C3H/HeJ mouse with alopecia areata. Strain haplotype (MHC): H2-k. Source material: CD8+ T cells sorted from a lymph node. The rearrangement joins TRBV1 to TRBJ1-6, with TRBD1 matching over 7 bases. TRBJ1-6 is an ORF, with its function uncertain. CDR3 sequence reads: CTCSAADRYNSPLYF. The DNA read from the CDR3 is TGCACCTGCAGTGCAGCGGACAGGTATAATTCGCCC.